This is a list of T cell receptor beta chains from one sample in a study of CD8 T cells in Susac syndrome. TCRdb re-called the immunoSEQ multiplex PCR reads through MiXCR, storing one row per CDR3 protein. The sample shows 130,000 to 150,000 distinct CDR3 sequences, under 97% of them seen only once. Material: CD4+ T cells from PBMCs. The receptors shown here come from a human donor with Susac syndrome. Both conserved end residues are part of each CDR3. The order of the fields is D gene, clone size, CDR3 length, V gene, J gene, CDR3 DNA, CDR3 protein. The D gene is left open where the match is weak. Size tells how often a clone was seen (once, few, many) or the class of an expanded clone, and some rows leave it out.

d_gene: .
abundance: .
len: 16
v_gene: TRBV6-4
j_gene: TRBJ2-4
CDR3nt: TGTGCCAGCAGTGACCATGGGAGGAAAGCCAAAAACATTCAGTACTTC
CDR3aa: CASSDHGRKAKNIQYF

d_gene: TRBD1
abundance: once
len: 15
v_gene: TRBV7-3
j_gene: TRBJ2-2
CDR3nt: TGTGCCAGCAGCCCCGACAGGGCCAACACCGGGGAGCTGTTTTTT
CDR3aa: CASSPDRANTGELFF

d_gene: .
abundance: few
len: 10
v_gene: TRBV7-9
j_gene: TRBJ1-3
CDR3nt: TGTGCCAGTAGCGGAAACACCATATATTTT
CDR3aa: CASSGNTIYF

d_gene: .
abundance: .
len: 13
v_gene: TRBV6-4
j_gene: TRBJ1-1
CDR3nt: TGTGCCAGCAGTGAATCAGGGAACACTGAAGCTTTCTTT
CDR3aa: CASSESGNTEAFF

d_gene: .
abundance: .
len: 15
v_gene: TRBV4-1
j_gene: TRBJ2-1
CDR3nt: TGCGCCAGCAGCCTGGCCGATAGCTCCTACAATGAGCAGTTCTTC
CDR3aa: CASSLADSSYNEQFF

d_gene: .
abundance: .
len: 14
v_gene: TRBV7-7
j_gene: TRBJ2-3
CDR3nt: TGTGCTAGCAGCCAGGGGACATCCGCAGATACGCAGTATTTT
CDR3aa: CASSQGTSADTQYF

d_gene: .
abundance: .
len: 8
v_gene: TRBV9
j_gene: TRBJ2-3
CDR3nt: TGTGCCAGCAGCCCCGAGTATTTT
CDR3aa: CASSPEYF

d_gene: TRBD1
abundance: .
len: 15
v_gene: TRBV28
j_gene: TRBJ2-5
CDR3nt: TGTGCCAGCAGTGCCGGACAGGGGGTCAGGGAGACCCAGTACTTC
CDR3aa: CASSAGQGVRETQYF

d_gene: .
abundance: .
len: 16
v_gene: TRBV4-1
j_gene: TRBJ2-3
CDR3nt: TGCGCCAGCAGCCAAGAACCCCCCACCGGCCCCGATACGCAGTATTTT
CDR3aa: CASSQEPPTGPDTQYF

d_gene: TRBD2
abundance: .
len: 15
v_gene: TRBV5-6
j_gene: TRBJ2-7
CDR3nt: TGTGCCAGCAGCCGCGCGCTAGCGGACACCTACGAGCAGTACTTC
CDR3aa: CASSRALADTYEQYF

d_gene: .
abundance: .
len: 14
v_gene: TRBV12-3/TRBV12-4
j_gene: TRBJ2-5
CDR3nt: TGTGCCAAGAGAGGGAGGCTACAAAAGGAGACCCAGTACTTC
CDR3aa: CAKRGRLQKETQYF

d_gene: .
abundance: .
len: 15
v_gene: TRBV6-1
j_gene: TRBJ1-5
CDR3nt: TGTGCCAGCAAGTCGTCGACAGTTAGCAATCAGCCCCAGCATTTT
CDR3aa: CASKSSTVSNQPQHF

d_gene: TRBD1
abundance: .
len: 15
v_gene: TRBV29-1
j_gene: TRBJ2-7
CDR3nt: TGCAGCGTTGCTAGGTGGTTTGGACAGGCCTACGAGCAGTACTTC
CDR3aa: CSVARWFGQAYEQYF

d_gene: .
abundance: .
len: 12
v_gene: TRBV3-1
j_gene: TRBJ2-3
CDR3nt: TGTGCCAGCAGCCAACCTCCGGGGGCGCAGTATTTT
CDR3aa: CASSQPPGAQYF

d_gene: TRBD1
abundance: .
len: 16
v_gene: TRBV2
j_gene: TRBJ1-4
CDR3nt: TGTGCCAGCAGAGCGGACAGGGCGGCAACTAATGAAAAACTGTTTTTT
CDR3aa: CASRADRAATNEKLFF

d_gene: .
abundance: .
len: 13
v_gene: TRBV10-2
j_gene: TRBJ1-2
CDR3nt: TGCGCCAGCAGTTCAACACCCGACTATGGCTACACCTTC
CDR3aa: CASSSTPDYGYTF

d_gene: TRBD2
abundance: .
len: 15
v_gene: TRBV3-1
j_gene: TRBJ2-2
CDR3nt: TGTGCCAGCAGCCAAGCTAGCGGGATCACCGGGGAGCTGTTTTTT
CDR3aa: CASSQASGITGELFF

d_gene: TRBD2
abundance: .
len: 15
v_gene: TRBV29-1
j_gene: TRBJ2-1
CDR3nt: TGCAGCGTTGAAGAGGGACTAGCGGGAGCAGGTGAGCAGTTCTTC
CDR3aa: CSVEEGLAGAGEQFF

d_gene: TRBD2
abundance: .
len: 16
v_gene: TRBV28
j_gene: TRBJ2-2
CDR3nt: TGTGCCAGCAGCCCCCCCGCGGGAGCCTACACCGGGGAGCTGTTTTTT
CDR3aa: CASSPPAGAYTGELFF

d_gene: .
abundance: .
len: 14
v_gene: TRBV12-3/TRBV12-4
j_gene: TRBJ1-2
CDR3nt: TGTGCCAGCAGTTTTCAGGTCGCCGTCGATGGCTACACCTTC
CDR3aa: CASSFQVAVDGYTF

d_gene: .
abundance: .
len: 15
v_gene: TRBV20-1
j_gene: TRBJ2-5
CDR3nt: TGCAGTGCTAGACCGGGCGGCCATATCCAAGAGACCCAGTACTTC
CDR3aa: CSARPGGHIQETQYF

d_gene: .
abundance: .
len: 13
v_gene: TRBV10-3
j_gene: TRBJ1-2
CDR3nt: TGTGCCATCAGTGAGAAGGGGACCTATGGCTACACCTTC
CDR3aa: CAISEKGTYGYTF

d_gene: .
abundance: .
len: 14
v_gene: TRBV7-3
j_gene: TRBJ1-2
CDR3nt: TGTGCCAGCAGCCCATCTACGGGAAACTATGGCTACACCTTC
CDR3aa: CASSPSTGNYGYTF

d_gene: TRBD1
abundance: .
len: 15
v_gene: TRBV24-1
j_gene: TRBJ2-2
CDR3nt: TGTGCCACCAGTGGGGGGACAGGGGTCCCCGGGGAGCTGTTTTTT
CDR3aa: CATSGGTGVPGELFF

d_gene: .
abundance: .
len: 15
v_gene: TRBV11-2
j_gene: TRBJ1-5
CDR3nt: TGTGCCAGCAGCTTGGGGGATAATAGCAATCAGCCCCAGCATTTT
CDR3aa: CASSLGDNSNQPQHF

d_gene: .
abundance: .
len: 13
v_gene: TRBV7-3
j_gene: TRBJ2-1
CDR3nt: TGTGCCAGCAGCTTCAGGGATTTCAATGAGCAGTTCTTC
CDR3aa: CASSFRDFNEQFF

d_gene: .
abundance: .
len: 13
v_gene: TRBV6-5
j_gene: TRBJ1-4
CDR3nt: TGTGCCAGCACGGTCGGCCTCGGCGAAAAACTGTTTTTT
CDR3aa: CASTVGLGEKLFF

d_gene: TRBD2
abundance: .
len: 16
v_gene: TRBV20-1
j_gene: TRBJ2-1
CDR3nt: TGCAGTGCTAGCGCTAGCGGGGGGGCCATTTACAATGAGCAGTTCTTC
CDR3aa: CSASASGGAIYNEQFF

d_gene: .
abundance: few
len: 14
v_gene: TRBV6-6
j_gene: TRBJ2-2
CDR3nt: TGTGCCAGCAGTTCAGGGGCGAACACCGGGGAGCTGTTTTTT
CDR3aa: CASSSGANTGELFF

d_gene: TRBD2
abundance: .
len: 15
v_gene: TRBV5-1
j_gene: TRBJ2-2
CDR3nt: TGCGCCAGCAGCTCAGGGACTAGCAGCACCGGGGAGCTGTTTTTT
CDR3aa: CASSSGTSSTGELFF

d_gene: .
abundance: .
len: 14
v_gene: TRBV10-2
j_gene: TRBJ1-1
CDR3nt: TGCGCCAGCAGTGAGACAGCTTTGAACACTGAAGCTTTCTTT
CDR3aa: CASSETALNTEAFF

d_gene: .
abundance: once
len: 14
v_gene: TRBV28
j_gene: TRBJ1-2
CDR3nt: TGTGCCAGCAGTTTCGGGTTTCGGATGCCCGGCTACACCTTC
CDR3aa: CASSFGFRMPGYTF

d_gene: .
abundance: .
len: 18
v_gene: TRBV3-1
j_gene: TRBJ2-1
CDR3nt: TGTGCCAGCAGCCAAGACCAGACTGGGCCGAACTCCTACAATGAGCAGTTCTTC
CDR3aa: CASSQDQTGPNSYNEQFF

d_gene: TRBD2
abundance: .
len: 16
v_gene: TRBV13
j_gene: TRBJ2-5
CDR3nt: TGTGCCAGCAGCTATAGGACTAGCGGGAGACAAGAGACCCAGTACTTC
CDR3aa: CASSYRTSGRQETQYF

d_gene: .
abundance: .
len: 15
v_gene: TRBV7-2
j_gene: TRBJ1-6
CDR3nt: TGTGCCAGCAGCTTAGGGTGGGGGGGCAATTCACCCCTCCACTTT
CDR3aa: CASSLGWGGNSPLHF

d_gene: TRBD2
abundance: .
len: 15
v_gene: TRBV28
j_gene: TRBJ2-7
CDR3nt: TGTGCCAGCAGTCCGGGACGCGGGAGGGCGCAGGAGCAGTACTTC
CDR3aa: CASSPGRGRAQEQYF

d_gene: .
abundance: .
len: 18
v_gene: TRBV6-5
j_gene: TRBJ1-6
CDR3nt: TGTGCCAGCAGTTCTGGCAGTGGGGCGGGATCGGGTAATTCACCCCTCCACTTT
CDR3aa: CASSSGSGAGSGNSPLHF

d_gene: TRBD1
abundance: .
len: 14
v_gene: TRBV18
j_gene: TRBJ2-7
CDR3nt: TGTGCCAGCTCACTGGGACAGGGACTCTACGAGCAGTACTTC
CDR3aa: CASSLGQGLYEQYF

d_gene: TRBD1
abundance: .
len: 13
v_gene: TRBV5-1
j_gene: TRBJ2-1
CDR3nt: TGCGCCAGCAGCTGGGGACAGTACAATGAGCAGTTCTTC
CDR3aa: CASSWGQYNEQFF

d_gene: TRBD1
abundance: .
len: 16
v_gene: TRBV18
j_gene: TRBJ1-1
CDR3nt: TGTGCCAGCTCACCGGGACAGGGGGTGCGGAACACTGAAGCTTTCTTT
CDR3aa: CASSPGQGVRNTEAFF

d_gene: .
abundance: .
len: 13
v_gene: TRBV14
j_gene: TRBJ2-2
CDR3nt: TGTGCCAGCAGCGCCCAAACTCCCGGGGAGCTGTTTTTT
CDR3aa: CASSAQTPGELFF

d_gene: TRBD1
abundance: .
len: 16
v_gene: TRBV6-5
j_gene: TRBJ1-6
CDR3nt: TGTGCCAGCAGTTACTCGCCGACAGGGGTTAATTCACCCCTCCACTTT
CDR3aa: CASSYSPTGVNSPLHF

d_gene: TRBD2
abundance: .
len: 15
v_gene: TRBV7-2
j_gene: TRBJ2-7
CDR3nt: TGTGCCAGCAGCTTCTCACGGGGGAGGGGTTACGAGCAGTACTTC
CDR3aa: CASSFSRGRGYEQYF

d_gene: .
abundance: .
len: 14
v_gene: TRBV6-2/TRBV6-3
j_gene: TRBJ1-5
CDR3nt: TGTGCCAGCAGGGGAGGGGGGTACAATCAGCCCCAGCATTTT
CDR3aa: CASRGGGYNQPQHF

d_gene: .
abundance: once
len: 15
v_gene: TRBV7-9
j_gene: TRBJ2-5
CDR3nt: TGTGCCAGCAGCTTAGTGTCCCTGCCTCAAGAGACCCAGTACTTC
CDR3aa: CASSLVSLPQETQYF

d_gene: .
abundance: .
len: 17
v_gene: TRBV18
j_gene: TRBJ2-1
CDR3nt: TGTGCCAGCTCACCTCTGGCTGTTTTAGGCTCCTACAATGAGCAGTTCTTC
CDR3aa: CASSPLAVLGSYNEQFF

d_gene: .
abundance: .
len: 15
v_gene: TRBV9
j_gene: TRBJ1-5
CDR3nt: TGTGCCAGCAGCCCGGGGACCAATAGCAATCAGCCCCAGCATTTT
CDR3aa: CASSPGTNSNQPQHF

d_gene: .
abundance: .
len: 14
v_gene: TRBV12-3/TRBV12-4
j_gene: TRBJ2-5
CDR3nt: TGTGCCAGCAGTTTGCGGGGGACACAAGAGACCCAGTACTTC
CDR3aa: CASSLRGTQETQYF

d_gene: .
abundance: .
len: 12
v_gene: TRBV3-1
j_gene: TRBJ1-2
CDR3nt: TGTGCCAGCAGCCAACGCGGTGGGAGCTACACCTTC
CDR3aa: CASSQRGGSYTF

d_gene: .
abundance: .
len: 12
v_gene: TRBV28
j_gene: TRBJ1-2
CDR3nt: TGTGCCAGCAGTTTCCTGGGCTATGGCTACACCTTC
CDR3aa: CASSFLGYGYTF

d_gene: TRBD1
abundance: .
len: 19
v_gene: TRBV7-2
j_gene: TRBJ2-6
CDR3nt: TGTGCCAGCAGCTGGGGTTGGGACAGGGTCAACTCTGGGGCCAACGTCCTGACTTTC
CDR3aa: CASSWGWDRVNSGANVLTF

d_gene: TRBD1
abundance: once
len: 15
v_gene: TRBV12-3/TRBV12-4
j_gene: TRBJ1-1
CDR3nt: TGTGCCAGCAGTTCCCAGGGGGGGCTGAACACTGAAGCTTTCTTT
CDR3aa: CASSSQGGLNTEAFF

d_gene: TRBD1
abundance: .
len: 14
v_gene: TRBV9
j_gene: TRBJ1-2
CDR3nt: TGTGCCAGCAGCGTAGAGGACAGGGGGGGTGGCTACACCTTC
CDR3aa: CASSVEDRGGGYTF

d_gene: .
abundance: .
len: 15
v_gene: TRBV9
j_gene: TRBJ1-2
CDR3nt: TGTGCCAGCAGCCCCGCAGTGAGGAACCCATATGGCTACACCTTC
CDR3aa: CASSPAVRNPYGYTF